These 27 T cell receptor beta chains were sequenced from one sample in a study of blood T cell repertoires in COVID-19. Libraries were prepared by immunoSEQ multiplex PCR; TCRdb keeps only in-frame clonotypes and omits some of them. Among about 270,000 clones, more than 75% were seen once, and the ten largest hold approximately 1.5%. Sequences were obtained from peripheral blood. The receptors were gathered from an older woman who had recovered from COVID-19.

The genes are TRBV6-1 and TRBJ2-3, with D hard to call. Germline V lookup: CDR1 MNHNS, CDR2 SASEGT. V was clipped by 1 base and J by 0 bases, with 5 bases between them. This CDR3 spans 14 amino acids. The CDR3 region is CASSEVRSTDTQYF. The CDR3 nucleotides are TGTGCCAGCAGTGAAGTGCGGAGCACAGATACGCAGTATTTT.

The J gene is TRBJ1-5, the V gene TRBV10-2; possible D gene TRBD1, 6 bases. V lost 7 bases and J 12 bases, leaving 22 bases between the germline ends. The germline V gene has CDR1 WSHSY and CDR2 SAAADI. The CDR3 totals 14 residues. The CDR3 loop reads CASMETGGREVQHF. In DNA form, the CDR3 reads TGCGCCAGCATGGAGACCGGGGGGCGCGAGGTCCAGCATTTT.

In DNA, the CDR3 is TGTGCCAGCAGAACGGGACAGGCCGGGGATCAGCCCCAGCATTTT. Translating gives CASRTGQAGDQPQHF. The genes are TRBV6-5 and TRBJ1-5, with TRBD1 matching 8 bases. The CDR3 contains 15 residues. In germline, CDR1 is MNHEY, CDR2 SVGAGI. J gave up 5 bases and V 6 bases, and 9 bases lay outside the gene matches.

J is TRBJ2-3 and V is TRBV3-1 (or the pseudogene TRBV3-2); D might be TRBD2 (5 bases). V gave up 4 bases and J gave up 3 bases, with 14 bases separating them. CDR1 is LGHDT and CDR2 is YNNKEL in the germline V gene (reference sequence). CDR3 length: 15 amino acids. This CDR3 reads CASSPWRAVTDTQYF. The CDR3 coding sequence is TGTGCCAGCAGCCCGTGGCGGGCTGTAACAGATACGCAGTATTTT.

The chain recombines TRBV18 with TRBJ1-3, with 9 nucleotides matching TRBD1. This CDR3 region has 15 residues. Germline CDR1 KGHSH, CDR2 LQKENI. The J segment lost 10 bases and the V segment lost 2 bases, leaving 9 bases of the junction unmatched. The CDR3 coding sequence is TGTGCCAGCTCACCATCAGGACAGGGGATGCTAACCATATATTTT. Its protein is CASSPSGQGMLTIYF.

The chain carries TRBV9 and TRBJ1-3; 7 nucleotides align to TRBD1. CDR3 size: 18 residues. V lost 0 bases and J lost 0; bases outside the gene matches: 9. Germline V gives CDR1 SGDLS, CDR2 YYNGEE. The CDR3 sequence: CASSVGQGPRFSGNTIYF. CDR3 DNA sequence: TGTGCCAGCAGCGTAGGACAGGGACCACGGTTCTCTGGAAACACCATATATTTT.

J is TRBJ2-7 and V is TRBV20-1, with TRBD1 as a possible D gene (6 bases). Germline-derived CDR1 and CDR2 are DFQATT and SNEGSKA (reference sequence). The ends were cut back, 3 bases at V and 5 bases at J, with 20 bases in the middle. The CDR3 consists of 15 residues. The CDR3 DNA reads TGCAGTGCTAGTTTTGATACAGGGTTGTCCCACGAGCAGTACTTC. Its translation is CSASFDTGLSHEQYF.

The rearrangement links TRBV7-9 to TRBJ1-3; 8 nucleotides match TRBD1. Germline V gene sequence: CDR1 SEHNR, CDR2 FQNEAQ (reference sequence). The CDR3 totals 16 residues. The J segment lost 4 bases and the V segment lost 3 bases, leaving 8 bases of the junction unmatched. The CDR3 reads CASSFPTGAGGNTIYF. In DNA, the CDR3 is TGTGCCAGCAGCTTCCCGACAGGGGCTGGGGGAAACACCATATATTTT.

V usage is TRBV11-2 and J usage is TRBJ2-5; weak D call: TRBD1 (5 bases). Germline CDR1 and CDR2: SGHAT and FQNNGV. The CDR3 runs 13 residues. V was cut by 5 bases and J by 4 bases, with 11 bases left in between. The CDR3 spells CASSGRVRETQYF. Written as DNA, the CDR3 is TGTGCCAGCAGCGGCAGGGTTCGAGAGACCCAGTACTTC. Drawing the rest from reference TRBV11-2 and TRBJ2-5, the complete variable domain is EAGVAQSPRYKIIEKRQSVAFWCNPISGHATLYWYQQILGQGPKLLIQFQNNGVVDDSQLPKDRFSAERLKGVDSTLKIQPAKLEDSAVYLCASSGRVRETQYFGPGTRLLVL.

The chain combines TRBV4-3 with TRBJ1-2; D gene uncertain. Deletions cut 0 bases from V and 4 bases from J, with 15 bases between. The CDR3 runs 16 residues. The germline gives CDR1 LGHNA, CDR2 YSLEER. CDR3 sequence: CASSQDSLGTSYGYTF. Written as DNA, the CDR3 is TGCGCCAGCAGCCAAGATTCATTGGGCACCTCCTATGGCTACACCTTC.

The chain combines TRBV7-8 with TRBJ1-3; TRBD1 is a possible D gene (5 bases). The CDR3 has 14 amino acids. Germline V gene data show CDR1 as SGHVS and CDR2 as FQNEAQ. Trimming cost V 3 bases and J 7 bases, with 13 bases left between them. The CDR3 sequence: CASSLDIRANTIYF. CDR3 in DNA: TGTGCCAGCAGCTTGGATATCAGGGCGAACACCATATATTTT.

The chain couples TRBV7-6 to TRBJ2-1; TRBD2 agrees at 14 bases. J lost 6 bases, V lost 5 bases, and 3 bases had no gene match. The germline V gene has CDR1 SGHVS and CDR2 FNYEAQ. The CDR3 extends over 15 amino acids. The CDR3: CASSPGLAGVNEQFF. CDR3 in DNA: TGTGCCAGCAGCCCGGGACTAGCGGGGGTCAATGAGCAGTTCTTC.

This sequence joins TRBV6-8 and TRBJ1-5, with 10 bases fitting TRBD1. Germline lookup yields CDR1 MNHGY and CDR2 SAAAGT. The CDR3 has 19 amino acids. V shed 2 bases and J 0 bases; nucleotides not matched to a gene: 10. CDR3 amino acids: CASSYPGTGAPNSNQPQHF. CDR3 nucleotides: TGTGCCAGCAGTTACCCCGGGACAGGGGCCCCAAATAGCAATCAGCCCCAGCATTTT.

CDR3 sequence reads: CAISQTGDYEQYF. The CDR3 nucleotides are TGTGCCATCAGCCAAACAGGGGACTACGAGCAGTACTTC. The chain recombines TRBV10-3 with TRBJ2-7, with 7 bases identical to TRBD1. CDR1 is ENHRY, CDR2 SYGVKD, per germline. Trimming removed 6 bases from V and 3 bases from J; junction bases left unmatched: 5. CDR3 size: 13 residues.

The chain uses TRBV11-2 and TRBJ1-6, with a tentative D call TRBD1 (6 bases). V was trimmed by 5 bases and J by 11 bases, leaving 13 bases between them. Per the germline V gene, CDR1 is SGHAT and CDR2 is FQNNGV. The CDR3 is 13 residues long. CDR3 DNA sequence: TGTGCCAGCAGCGCCGGACAGATCACACCCCTCCACTTT. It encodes CASSAGQITPLHF. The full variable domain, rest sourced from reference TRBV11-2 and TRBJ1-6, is EAGVAQSPRYKIIEKRQSVAFWCNPISGHATLYWYQQILGQGPKLLIQFQNNGVVDDSQLPKDRFSAERLKGVDSTLKIQPAKLEDSAVYLCASSAGQITPLHFGNGTRLTVT.

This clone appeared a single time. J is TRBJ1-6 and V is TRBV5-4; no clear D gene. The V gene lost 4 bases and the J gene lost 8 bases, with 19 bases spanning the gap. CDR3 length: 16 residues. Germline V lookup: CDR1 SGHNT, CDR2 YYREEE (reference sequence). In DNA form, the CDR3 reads TGTGCCAGCAGCGTGGGGAGTAAACGAAGTGATTCACCCCTCCACTTT. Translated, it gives CASSVGSKRSDSPLHF.

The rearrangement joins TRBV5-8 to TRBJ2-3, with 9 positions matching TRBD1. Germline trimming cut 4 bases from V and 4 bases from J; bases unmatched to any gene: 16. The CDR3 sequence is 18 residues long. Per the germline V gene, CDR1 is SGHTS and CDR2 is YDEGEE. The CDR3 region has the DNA TGTGCCAGCAGCGCCGTCGGTGGGGGACAGGGATCCCCAGATACGCAGTATTTT. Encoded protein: CASSAVGGGQGSPDTQYF.

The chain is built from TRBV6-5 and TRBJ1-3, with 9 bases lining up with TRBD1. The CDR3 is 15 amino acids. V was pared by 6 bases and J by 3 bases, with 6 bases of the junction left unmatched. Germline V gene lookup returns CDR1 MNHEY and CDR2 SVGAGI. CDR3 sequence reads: CASRPDRGFGNTIYF. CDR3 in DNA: TGTGCCAGCAGACCGGACAGGGGTTTTGGAAACACCATATATTTT.

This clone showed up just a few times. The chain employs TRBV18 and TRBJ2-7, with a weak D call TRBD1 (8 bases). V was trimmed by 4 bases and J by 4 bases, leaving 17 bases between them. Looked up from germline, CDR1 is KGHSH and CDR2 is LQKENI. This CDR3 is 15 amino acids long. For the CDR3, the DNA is TGTGCCAGCTCACGGACAGGGACTAATGGTTACGAGCAGTACTTC. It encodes CASSRTGTNGYEQYF.

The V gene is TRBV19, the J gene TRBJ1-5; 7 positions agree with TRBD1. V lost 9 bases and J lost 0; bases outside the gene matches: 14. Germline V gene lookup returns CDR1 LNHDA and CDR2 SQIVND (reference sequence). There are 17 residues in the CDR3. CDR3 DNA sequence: TGTGCCAGCACCGGGACAGAACCATTTCGTAGCAATCAGCCCCAGCATTTT. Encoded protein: CASTGTEPFRSNQPQHF. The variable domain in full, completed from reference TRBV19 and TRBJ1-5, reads DGGITQSPKYLFRKEGQNVTLSCEQNLNHDAMYWYRQDPGQGLRLIYYSQIVNDFQKGDIAEGYSVSREKKESFPLTVTSAQKNPTAFYLCASTGTEPFRSNQPQHFGDGTRLSIL.

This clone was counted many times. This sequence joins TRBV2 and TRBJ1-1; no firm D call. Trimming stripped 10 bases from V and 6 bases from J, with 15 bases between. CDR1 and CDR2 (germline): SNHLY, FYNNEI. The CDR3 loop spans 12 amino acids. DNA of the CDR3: TGTGCCACAAACTCAGACATCTCTGAAGCTTTCTTT. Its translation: CATNSDISEAFF. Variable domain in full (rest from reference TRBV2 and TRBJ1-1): EPEVTQTPSHQVTQMGQEVILRCVPISNHLYFYWYRQILGQKVEFLVSFYNNEISEKSEIFDDQFSVERPDGSNFTLKIRSTKLEDSAMYFCATNSDISEAFFGQGTRLTVV.

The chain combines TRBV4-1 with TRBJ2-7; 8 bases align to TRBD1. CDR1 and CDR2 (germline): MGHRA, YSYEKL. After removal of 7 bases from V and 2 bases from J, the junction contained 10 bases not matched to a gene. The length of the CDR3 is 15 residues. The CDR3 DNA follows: TGCGCCAGCACCGAGTGGGACAGGAGCCCCTACGAGCAGTACTTC. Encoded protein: CASTEWDRSPYEQYF.

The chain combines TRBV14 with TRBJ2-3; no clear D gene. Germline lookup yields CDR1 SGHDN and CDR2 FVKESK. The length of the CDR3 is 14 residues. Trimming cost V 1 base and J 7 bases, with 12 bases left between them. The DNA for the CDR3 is TGTGCCAGCAGCCAAGGTTTCCCTTACAATACGCAGTATTTT. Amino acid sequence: CASSQGFPYNTQYF. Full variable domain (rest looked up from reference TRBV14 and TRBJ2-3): EAGVTQFPSHSVIEKGQTVTLRCDPISGHDNLYWYRRVMGKEIKFLLHFVKESKQDESGMPNNRFLAERTGGTYSTLKVQPAELEDSGVYFCASSQGFPYNTQYFGPGTRLTVL.

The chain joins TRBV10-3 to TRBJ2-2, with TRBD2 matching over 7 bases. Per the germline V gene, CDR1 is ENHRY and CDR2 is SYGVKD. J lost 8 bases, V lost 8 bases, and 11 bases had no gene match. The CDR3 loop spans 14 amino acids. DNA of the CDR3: TGTGCCATCCTGACTAGCTCCGGAGGTGGGGAGCTGTTTTTT. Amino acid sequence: CAILTSSGGGELFF.

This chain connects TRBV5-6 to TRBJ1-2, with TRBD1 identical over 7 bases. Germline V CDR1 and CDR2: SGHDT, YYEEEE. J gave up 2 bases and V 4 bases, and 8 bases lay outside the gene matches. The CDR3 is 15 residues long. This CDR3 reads CASSPRQGPNYGYTF. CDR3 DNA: TGTGCCAGCAGCCCTCGACAGGGACCGAACTATGGCTACACCTTC.

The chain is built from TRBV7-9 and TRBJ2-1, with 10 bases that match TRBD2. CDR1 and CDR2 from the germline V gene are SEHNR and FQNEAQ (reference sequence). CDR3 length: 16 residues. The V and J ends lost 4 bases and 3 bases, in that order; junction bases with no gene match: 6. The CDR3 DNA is TGTGCCAGCAGCTCCCCGGGACTAGCGAGCTACAATGAGCAGTTCTTC. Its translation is CASSSPGLASYNEQFF. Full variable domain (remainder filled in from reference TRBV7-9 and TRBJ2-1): DTGVSQNPRHKITKRGQNVTFRCDPISEHNRLYWYRQTLGQGPEFLTYFQNEAQLEKSRLLSDRFSAERPKGSFSTLEIQRTEQGDSAMYLCASSSPGLASYNEQFFGPGTRLTVL.

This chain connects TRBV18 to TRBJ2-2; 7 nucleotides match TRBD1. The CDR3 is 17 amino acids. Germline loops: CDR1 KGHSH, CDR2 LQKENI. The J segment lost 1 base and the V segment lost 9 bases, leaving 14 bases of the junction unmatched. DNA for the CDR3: TGTGCCAGTCACAAACCCGGGACAGTGAAGAACACCGGGGAGCTGTTTTTT. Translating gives CASHKPGTVKNTGELFF.